This record concerns one T cell receptor beta chain sequence. This specimen comes from a study of beta chain features in type 1 diabetes. The authors sorted CD4+ naive, central memory, regulatory and stem cell-like memory cells via CD45RO/CCR7/CD25/CD127/CD95/CD27. Every bit of the isolated RNA underwent reverse transcription, so sequencing read expressed TCRB transcripts. Libraries were prepared by immunoSEQ multiplex PCR; TCRdb keeps only in-frame clonotypes and omits some of them. The data show about 900,000 clones, with 17% seen just once and roughly 0.025% held by the top ten. Unmatched junction bases numbered 6, after V lost 4 bases and J lost 3 bases. The CDR3 length is 15 residues. Germline values: CDR1 SGDLS, CDR2 YYNGEE.

Specimen: naive CD4+ T cells from blood. The receptor comes from a woman in her late teens or twenties in good health. The gene calls are TRBV9 and TRBJ2-7; 11 bases are a match to TRBD2. The CDR3 spells CASSQGLAGFYEQYF. The DNA for the CDR3 is TGTGCCAGCAGCCAAGGACTAGCGGGTTTCTACGAGCAGTACTTC.